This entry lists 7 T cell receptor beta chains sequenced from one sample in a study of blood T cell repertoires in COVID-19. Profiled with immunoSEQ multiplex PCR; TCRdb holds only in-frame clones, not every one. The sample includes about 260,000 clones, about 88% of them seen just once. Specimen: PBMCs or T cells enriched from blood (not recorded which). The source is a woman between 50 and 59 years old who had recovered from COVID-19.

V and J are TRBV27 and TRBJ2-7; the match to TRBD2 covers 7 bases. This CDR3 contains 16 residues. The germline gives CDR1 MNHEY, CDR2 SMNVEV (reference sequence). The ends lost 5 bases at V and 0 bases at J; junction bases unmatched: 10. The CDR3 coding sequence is TGTGCCAGCAGTCCCCGGACTAGTCGGAGCTCCTACGAGCAGTACTTC. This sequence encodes CASSPRTSRSSYEQYF.

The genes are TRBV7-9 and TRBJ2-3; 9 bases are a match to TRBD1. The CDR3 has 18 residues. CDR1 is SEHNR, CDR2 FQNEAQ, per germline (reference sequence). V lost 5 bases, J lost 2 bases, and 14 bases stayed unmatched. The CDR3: CASSRRDRVKLVTDTQYF. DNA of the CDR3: TGTGCCAGCAGCCGCCGGGACAGGGTAAAGTTGGTCACAGATACGCAGTATTTT.

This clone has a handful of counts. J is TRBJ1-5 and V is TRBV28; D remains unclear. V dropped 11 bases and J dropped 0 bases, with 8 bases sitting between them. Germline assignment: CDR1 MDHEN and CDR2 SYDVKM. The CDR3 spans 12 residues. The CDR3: CASEISNQPQHF. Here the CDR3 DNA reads TGTGCCTCAGAAATTAGCAATCAGCCCCAGCATTTT.

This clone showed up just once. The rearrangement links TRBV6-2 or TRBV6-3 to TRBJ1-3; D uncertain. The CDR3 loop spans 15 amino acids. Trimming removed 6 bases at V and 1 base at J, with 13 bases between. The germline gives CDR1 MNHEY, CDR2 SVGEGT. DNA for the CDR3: TGTGCCAGCAGCCGCGACTCTGGGTCTGGAAACACCATATATTTT. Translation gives CASSRDSGSGNTIYF.

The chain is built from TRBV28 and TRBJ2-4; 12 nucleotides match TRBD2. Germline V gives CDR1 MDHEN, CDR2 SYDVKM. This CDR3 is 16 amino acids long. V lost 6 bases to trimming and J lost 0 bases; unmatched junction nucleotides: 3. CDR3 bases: TGTGCCAGCAGCCCGGGACTAGCGGGAGCCAAAAACATTCAGTACTTC. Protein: CASSPGLAGAKNIQYF.

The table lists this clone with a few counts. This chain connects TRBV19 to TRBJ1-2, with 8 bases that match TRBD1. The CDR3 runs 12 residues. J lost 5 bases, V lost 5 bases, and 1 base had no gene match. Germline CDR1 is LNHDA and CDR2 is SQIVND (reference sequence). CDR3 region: CASSDRGYGYTF. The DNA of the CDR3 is TGTGCCAGTAGTGACAGGGGATATGGCTACACCTTC.

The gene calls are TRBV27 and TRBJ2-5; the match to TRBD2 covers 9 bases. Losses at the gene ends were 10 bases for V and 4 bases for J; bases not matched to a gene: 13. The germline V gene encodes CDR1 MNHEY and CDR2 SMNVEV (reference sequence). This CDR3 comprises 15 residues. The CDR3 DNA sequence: TGTGCCACCCTCCCGGGTAGCGGGAGAACAGAGACCCAGTACTTC. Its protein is CATLPGSGRTETQYF.